This TCR beta chain was sequenced for a study of shared clonotypes between healthy human individuals. Study observations and caveats: The sharing of 5% to 6.5% of naive CD4 clonotypes was seen across several donors. Clonotypes not shared had lower generation probabilities than those common to all four donors. Investigators collected only blood, and repertoires in tissues likely differ.

Notes on this clone: Its antigen remains unknown. Different DNA sequences within this sample yield the same CDR3.

The assay was immunoSEQ multiplex PCR, and TCRdb's table has in-frame clones only and misses some. The sample carries over a million clones, nearly 99% recorded once. The CDR3 spans 14 residues. V lost 5 bases and J 0 bases, leaving 7 bases between the germline ends. Germline V gene data show CDR1 as SGHTA and CDR2 as FQGNSA. Healthy HIV-negative adults without recent acute infections or vaccinations served as donors. The source is a man younger than 40 in good health. The sequencing sample was made of naive CD4+ T cells sorted from blood. The subset denotes: CD45RA+ positively selected. This chain joins TRBV7-2 and TRBJ1-4, with TRBD1 as a possible D gene (5 bases). For the CDR3, the DNA is TGTGCCAGCAGCCTCAGGGCAACTAATGAAAAACTGTTTTTT. It yields the protein CASSLRATNEKLFF.